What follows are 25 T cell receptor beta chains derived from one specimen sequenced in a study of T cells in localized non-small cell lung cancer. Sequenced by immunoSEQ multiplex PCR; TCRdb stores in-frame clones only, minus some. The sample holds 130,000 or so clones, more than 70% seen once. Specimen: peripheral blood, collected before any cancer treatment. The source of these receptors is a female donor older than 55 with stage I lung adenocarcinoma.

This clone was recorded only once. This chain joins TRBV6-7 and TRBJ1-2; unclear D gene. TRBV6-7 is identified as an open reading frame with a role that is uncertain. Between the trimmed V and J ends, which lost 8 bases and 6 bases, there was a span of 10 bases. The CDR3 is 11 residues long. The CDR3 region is CASQLSNGYTF. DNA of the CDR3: TGTGCCAGCCAATTAAGCAATGGCTACACCTTC.

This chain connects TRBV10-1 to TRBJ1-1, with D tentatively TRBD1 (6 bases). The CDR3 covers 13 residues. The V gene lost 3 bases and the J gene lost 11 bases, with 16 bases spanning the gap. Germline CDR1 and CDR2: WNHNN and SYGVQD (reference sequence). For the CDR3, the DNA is TGCGCCAGCAGTGACCAATACAGGGTGCAGGCTTTCTTT. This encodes CASSDQYRVQAFF.

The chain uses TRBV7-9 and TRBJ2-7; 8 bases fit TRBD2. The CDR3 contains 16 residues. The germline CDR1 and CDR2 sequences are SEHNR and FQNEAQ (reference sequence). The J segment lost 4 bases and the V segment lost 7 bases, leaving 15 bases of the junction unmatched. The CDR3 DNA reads TGTGCCAGCACCCACTCCGCTCGGGGGGGGAGGTACGAGCAGTACTTC. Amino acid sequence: CASTHSARGGRYEQYF. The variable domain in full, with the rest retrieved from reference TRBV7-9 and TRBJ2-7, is DTGVSQNPRHKITKRGQNVTFRCDPISEHNRLYWYRQTLGQGPEFLTYFQNEAQLEKSRLLSDRFSAERPKGSFSTLEIQRTEQGDSAMYLCASTHSARGGRYEQYFGPGTRLTVT.

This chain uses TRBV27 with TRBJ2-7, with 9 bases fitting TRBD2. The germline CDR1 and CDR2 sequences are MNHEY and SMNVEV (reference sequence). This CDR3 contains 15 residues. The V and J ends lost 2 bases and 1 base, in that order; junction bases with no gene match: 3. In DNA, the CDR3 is TGTGCCAGCAGTTTAAGCGGGAGGAGTTCCTACGAGCAGTACTTC. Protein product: CASSLSGRSSYEQYF.

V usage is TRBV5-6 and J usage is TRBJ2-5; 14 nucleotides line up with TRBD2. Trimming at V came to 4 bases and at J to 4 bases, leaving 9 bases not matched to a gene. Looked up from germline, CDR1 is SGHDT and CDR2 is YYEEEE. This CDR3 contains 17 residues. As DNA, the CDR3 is TGTGCCAGCAGCCTTGAGACTAGCGGGAGGGTGTTAGAGACCCAGTACTTC. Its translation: CASSLETSGRVLETQYF.

The CDR3 DNA follows: TGCAGCGTTGAAGAAAGCGGGTACGAGCAGTACTTC. Protein product: CSVEESGYEQYF. This chain links TRBV29-1 with TRBJ2-7; D possibly corresponds to TRBD2 (6 bases). The V gene lost 0 bases and the J gene lost 4 bases, with 7 bases spanning the gap. The CDR3 sequence is 12 residues long. Germline V gene lookup returns CDR1 SQVTM and CDR2 ANQGSEA.

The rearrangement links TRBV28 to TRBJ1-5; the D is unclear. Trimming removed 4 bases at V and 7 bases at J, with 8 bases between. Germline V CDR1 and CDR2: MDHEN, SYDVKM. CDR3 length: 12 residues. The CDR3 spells CASSSGPQPQHF. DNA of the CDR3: TGTGCCAGCAGTTCCGGGCCACAGCCCCAGCATTTT.

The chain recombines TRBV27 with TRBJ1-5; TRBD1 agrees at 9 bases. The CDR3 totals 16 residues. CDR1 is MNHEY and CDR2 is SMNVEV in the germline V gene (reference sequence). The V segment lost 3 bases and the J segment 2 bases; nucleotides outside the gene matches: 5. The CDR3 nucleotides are TGTGCCAGCAGTTTCGCCTACAGGGGGCGCAATCAGCCCCAGCATTTT. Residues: CASSFAYRGRNQPQHF.

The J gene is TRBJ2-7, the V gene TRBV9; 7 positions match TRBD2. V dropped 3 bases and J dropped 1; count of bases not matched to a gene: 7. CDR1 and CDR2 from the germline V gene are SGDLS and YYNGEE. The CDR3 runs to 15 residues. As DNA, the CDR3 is TGTGCCAGCAGCGCAAATAGCGGGCCTTCCTACGAGCAGTACTTC. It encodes CASSANSGPSYEQYF.

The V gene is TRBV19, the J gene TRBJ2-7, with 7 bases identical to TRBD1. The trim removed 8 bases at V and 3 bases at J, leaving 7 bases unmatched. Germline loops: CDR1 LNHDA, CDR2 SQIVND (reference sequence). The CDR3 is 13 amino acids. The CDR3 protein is CASARAGGYEQYF. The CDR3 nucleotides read TGTGCCAGTGCCAGGGCAGGGGGCTACGAGCAGTACTTC. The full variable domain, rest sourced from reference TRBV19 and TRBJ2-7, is DGGITQSPKYLFRKEGQNVTLSCEQNLNHDAMYWYRQDPGQGLRLIYYSQIVNDFQKGDIAEGYSVSREKKESFPLTVTSAQKNPTAFYLCASARAGGYEQYFGPGTRLTVT.

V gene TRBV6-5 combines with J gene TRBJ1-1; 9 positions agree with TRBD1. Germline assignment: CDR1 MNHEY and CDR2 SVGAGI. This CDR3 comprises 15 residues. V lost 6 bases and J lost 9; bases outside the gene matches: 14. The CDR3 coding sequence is TGTGCCAGCAGCTCCCCACAGGGGGCGCTTGGGAAAGCTTTCTTT. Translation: CASSSPQGALGKAFF.

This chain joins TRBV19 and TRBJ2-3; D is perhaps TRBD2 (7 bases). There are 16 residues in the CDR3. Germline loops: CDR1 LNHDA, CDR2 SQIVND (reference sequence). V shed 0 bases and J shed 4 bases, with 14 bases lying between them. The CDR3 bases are TGTGCCAGTAGTATAGACCGGGGGGCCGTTCCAGATACGCAGTATTTT. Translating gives CASSIDRGAVPDTQYF. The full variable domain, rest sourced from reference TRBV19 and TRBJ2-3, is DGGITQSPKYLFRKEGQNVTLSCEQNLNHDAMYWYRQDPGQGLRLIYYSQIVNDFQKGDIAEGYSVSREKKESFPLTVTSAQKNPTAFYLCASSIDRGAVPDTQYFGPGTRLTVL.

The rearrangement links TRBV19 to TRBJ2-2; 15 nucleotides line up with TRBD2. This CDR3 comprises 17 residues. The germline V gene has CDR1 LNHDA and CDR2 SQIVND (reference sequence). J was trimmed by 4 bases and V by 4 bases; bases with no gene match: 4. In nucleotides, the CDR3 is TGTGCCAGTAGTAGGACTAGCGGGAGGGGCGGCACCGGGGAGCTGTTTTTT. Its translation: CASSRTSGRGGTGELFF.

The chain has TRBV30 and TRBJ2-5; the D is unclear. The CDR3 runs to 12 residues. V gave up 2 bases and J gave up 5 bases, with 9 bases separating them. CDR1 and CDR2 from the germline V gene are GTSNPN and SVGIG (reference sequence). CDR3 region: CAWSLRPETQYF. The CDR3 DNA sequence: TGTGCCTGGAGTTTACGTCCGGAGACCCAGTACTTC.

CDR3 bases: TGTGCCAGCAGCTTATACTTTTTCGGTCGGCGGGGTCATGATGAGCAGTTCTTC. It is translated as CASSLYFFGRRGHDEQFF. The chain is built from TRBV7-8 and TRBJ2-1; weak D call: TRBD2 (6 bases). Trimming pared 2 bases from V and 8 bases from J, leaving 25 bases between. CDR1 and CDR2 (germline): SGHVS, FQNEAQ. The CDR3 runs 18 residues. The full variable domain, with the rest looked up from reference TRBV7-8 and TRBJ2-1, is GAGVSQSPRYKVAKRGQDVALRCDPISGHVSLFWYQQALGQGPEFLTYFQNEAQLDKSGLPSDRFFAERPEGSVSTLKIQRTQQEDSAVYLCASSLYFFGRRGHDEQFFGPGTRLTVL.

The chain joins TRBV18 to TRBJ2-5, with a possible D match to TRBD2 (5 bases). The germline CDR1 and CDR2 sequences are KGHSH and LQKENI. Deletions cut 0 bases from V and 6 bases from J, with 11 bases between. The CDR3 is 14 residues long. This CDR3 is CASSPPTGWKTQYF. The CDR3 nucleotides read TGTGCCAGCTCACCACCGACGGGGTGGAAGACCCAGTACTTC.

This CDR3 reads CASSQGTYEQYF. The CDR3 nucleotides are TGTGCCAGCAGTCAAGGAACCTACGAGCAGTACTTC. The genes are TRBV11-2 and TRBJ2-7; unclear D gene. The germline V gene has CDR1 SGHAT and CDR2 FQNNGV. The CDR3 runs to 12 residues. Trimming pared 6 bases from V and 2 bases from J, leaving 8 bases between.

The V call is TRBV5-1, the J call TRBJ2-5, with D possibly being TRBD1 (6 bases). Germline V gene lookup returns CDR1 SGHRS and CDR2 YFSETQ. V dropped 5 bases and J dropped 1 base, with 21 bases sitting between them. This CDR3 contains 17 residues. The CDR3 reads CASRAYQGLESQETQYF. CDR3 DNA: TGCGCCAGCAGGGCGTACCAGGGGTTGGAGAGCCAAGAGACCCAGTACTTC.

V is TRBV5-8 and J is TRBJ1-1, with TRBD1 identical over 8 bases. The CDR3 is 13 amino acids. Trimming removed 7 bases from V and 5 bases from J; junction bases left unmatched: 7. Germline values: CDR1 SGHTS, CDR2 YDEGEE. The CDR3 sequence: CASRRQGMTEAFF. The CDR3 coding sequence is TGTGCCAGCCGACGACAGGGGATGACTGAAGCTTTCTTT.

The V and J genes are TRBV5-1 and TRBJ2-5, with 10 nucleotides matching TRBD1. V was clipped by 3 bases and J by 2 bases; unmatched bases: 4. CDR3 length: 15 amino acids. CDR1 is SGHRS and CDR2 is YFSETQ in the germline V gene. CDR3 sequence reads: CASSSPGQGQETQYF. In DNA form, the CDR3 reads TGCGCCAGCAGCTCCCCGGGACAGGGGCAAGAGACCCAGTACTTC.

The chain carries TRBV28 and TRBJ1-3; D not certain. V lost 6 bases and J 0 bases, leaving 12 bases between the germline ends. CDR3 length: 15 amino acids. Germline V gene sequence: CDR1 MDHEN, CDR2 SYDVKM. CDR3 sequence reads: CASRGRWTSGNTIYF. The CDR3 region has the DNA TGTGCCAGCAGGGGCCGGTGGACCTCTGGAAACACCATATATTTT.

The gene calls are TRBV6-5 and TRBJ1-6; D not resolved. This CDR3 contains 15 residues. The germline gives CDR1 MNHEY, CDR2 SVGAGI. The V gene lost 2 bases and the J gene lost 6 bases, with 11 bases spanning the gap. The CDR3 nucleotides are TGTGCCAGCAGTTACAAACCCATTCGTAATTCACCCCTCCACTTT. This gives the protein CASSYKPIRNSPLHF.

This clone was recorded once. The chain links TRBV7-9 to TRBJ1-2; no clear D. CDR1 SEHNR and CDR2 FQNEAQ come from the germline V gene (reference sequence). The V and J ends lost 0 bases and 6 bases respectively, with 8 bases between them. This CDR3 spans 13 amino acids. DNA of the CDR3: TGTGCCAGCAGCTTAGCGGTCGAAAATGGCTACACCTTC. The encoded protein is CASSLAVENGYTF.

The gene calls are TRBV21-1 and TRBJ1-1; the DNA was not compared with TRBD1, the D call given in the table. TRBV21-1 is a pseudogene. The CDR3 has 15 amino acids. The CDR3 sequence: CASSKEGRGNTEAFF. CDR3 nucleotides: TGTGCCAGCAGCAAAGAGGGCAGGGGGAACACTGAAGCTTTCTTT.

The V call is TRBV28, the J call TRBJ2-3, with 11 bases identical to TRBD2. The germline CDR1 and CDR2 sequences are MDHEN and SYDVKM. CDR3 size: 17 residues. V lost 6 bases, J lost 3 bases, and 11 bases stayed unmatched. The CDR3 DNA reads TGTGCCAGCAGCCCTACTAGCGGGAGAGGGGGGACAGATACGCAGTATTTT. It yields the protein CASSPTSGRGGTDTQYF.